Included here is one T cell receptor (beta chain) sequence, with context. Its antigen is not identified. The sample comes from a study of cytomegalovirus exposure and HLA in healthy donors. The CDR3 spans 14 residues. V trimming: 7 bases; J trimming: 6 bases; junction bases outside the gene matches: 11. In germline, CDR1 is SGHRS, CDR2 YFSETQ. General study findings and limits: A later examination showed that TCR association rates differed by HLA locus, with DRB1 most and HLA-C fewest. For most TCR beta V segments, an earlier analysis put the productive rate at about 87% or about 30% of the time.

The PCR used 60 Vbeta and 13 Jbeta primers. Sequenced by immunoSEQ multiplex PCR; TCRdb stores in-frame clones only, minus some. The sample holds approximately 140,000 clones, nearly 90% seen once. The chain joins TRBV5-1 to TRBJ1-2; 8 bases are shared with TRBD1. The material sequenced was PBMCs. The TCR was taken from a woman aged 40 to 50 in good health and CMV-seronegative. The CDR3 region has the DNA TGCGCCAGCGGAAGGACAGGGCCGGGGGATGGCTACACCTTC. Translation gives CASGRTGPGDGYTF.